This T cell receptor (beta chain) was sequenced during a study of T-cell reconstitution after alpha-beta-depleted transplantation in children. TCRbeta library preparation incorporated unique molecular identifiers. TCRdb re-called the PCR reads through MiXCR, storing one row per CDR3 protein. The table shows around 240,000 distinct CDR3 sequences, with 9.7% occurring only once. This CDR3 spans 15 amino acids. V shed 6 bases and J shed 0 bases, with 13 bases lying between them. This TCR derives from a human donor who donated a stem cell graft to a child with SCID. The gene calls are TRBV12-3 or TRBV12-4 and TRBJ2-3, with D possibly TRBD1 on 6 matching bases. The material was PBMCs from the stem cell graft donor, obtained from the stem cell graft. This CDR3 reads CASRPYTGSTDTQYF. The CDR3 nucleotides read TGTGCCAGCAGACCCTACACAGGGAGCACAGATACGCAGTATTTT.